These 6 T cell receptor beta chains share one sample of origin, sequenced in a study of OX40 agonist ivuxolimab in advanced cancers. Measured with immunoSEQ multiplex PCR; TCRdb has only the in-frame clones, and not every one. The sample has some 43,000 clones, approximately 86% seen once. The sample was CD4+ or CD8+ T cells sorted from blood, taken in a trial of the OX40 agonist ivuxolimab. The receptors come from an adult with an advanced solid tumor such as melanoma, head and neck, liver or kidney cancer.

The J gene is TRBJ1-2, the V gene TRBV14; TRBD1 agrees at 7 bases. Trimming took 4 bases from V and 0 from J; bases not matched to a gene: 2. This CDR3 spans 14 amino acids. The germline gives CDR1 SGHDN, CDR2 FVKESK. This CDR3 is CASSRDSSNYGYTF. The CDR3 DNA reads TGTGCCAGCAGCCGGGACAGTTCTAACTATGGCTACACCTTC.

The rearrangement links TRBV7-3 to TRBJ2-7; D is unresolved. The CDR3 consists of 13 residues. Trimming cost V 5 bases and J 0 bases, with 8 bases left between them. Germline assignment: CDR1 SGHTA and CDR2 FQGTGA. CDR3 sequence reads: CASSPPDSYEQYV. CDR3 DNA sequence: TGTGCCAGCAGCCCACCCGACTCCTACGAGCAGTACGTC.

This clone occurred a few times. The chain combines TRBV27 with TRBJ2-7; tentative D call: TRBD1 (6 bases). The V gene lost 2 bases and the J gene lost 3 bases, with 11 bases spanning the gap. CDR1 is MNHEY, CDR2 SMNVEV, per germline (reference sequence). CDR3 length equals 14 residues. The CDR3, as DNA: TGTGCCAGCAGTTTAAGGGGACAACTCTACGAGCAGTACGTC. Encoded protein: CASSLRGQLYEQYV.

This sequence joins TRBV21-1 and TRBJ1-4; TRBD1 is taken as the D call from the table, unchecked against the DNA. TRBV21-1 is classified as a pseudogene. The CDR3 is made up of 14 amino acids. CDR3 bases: TGTGCCAGCTTACAGGGTCCAACTAATGAAAAACTGTTTTTT. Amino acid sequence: CASLQGPTNEKLFF.

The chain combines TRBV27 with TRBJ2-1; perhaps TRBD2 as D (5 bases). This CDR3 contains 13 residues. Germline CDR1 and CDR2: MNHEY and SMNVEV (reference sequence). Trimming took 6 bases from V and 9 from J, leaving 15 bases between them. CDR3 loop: CASRTPPSIEQFF. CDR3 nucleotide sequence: TGTGCCAGCAGGACCCCCCCTAGCATTGAGCAGTTCTTC.

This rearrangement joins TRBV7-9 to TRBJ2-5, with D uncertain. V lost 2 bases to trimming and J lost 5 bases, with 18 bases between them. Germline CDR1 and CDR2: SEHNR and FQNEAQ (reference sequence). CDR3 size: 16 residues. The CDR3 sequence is CASSLNYLGSWETQYF. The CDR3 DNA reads TGTGCCAGCAGCTTAAATTACCTTGGAAGCTGGGAGACCCAGTACTTC.